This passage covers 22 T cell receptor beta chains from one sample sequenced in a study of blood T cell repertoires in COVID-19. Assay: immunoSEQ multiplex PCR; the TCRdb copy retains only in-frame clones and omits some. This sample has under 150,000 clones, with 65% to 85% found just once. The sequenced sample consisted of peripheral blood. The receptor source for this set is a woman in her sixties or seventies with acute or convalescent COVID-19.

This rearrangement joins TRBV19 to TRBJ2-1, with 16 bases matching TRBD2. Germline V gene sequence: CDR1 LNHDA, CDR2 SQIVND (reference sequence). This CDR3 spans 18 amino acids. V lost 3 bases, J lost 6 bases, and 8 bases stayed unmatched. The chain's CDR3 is CASSMGGTSGRGGNEQFF. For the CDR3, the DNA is TGTGCCAGTAGTATGGGTGGGACTAGCGGGAGGGGTGGCAATGAGCAGTTCTTC.

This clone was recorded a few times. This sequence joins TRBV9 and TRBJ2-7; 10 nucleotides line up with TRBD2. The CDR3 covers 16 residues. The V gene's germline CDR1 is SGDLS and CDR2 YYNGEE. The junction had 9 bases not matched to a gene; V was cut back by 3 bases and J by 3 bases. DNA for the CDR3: TGTGCCAGCAGCGCGTATCTAGCGGGAGAATACTACGAGCAGTACTTC. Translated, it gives CASSAYLAGEYYEQYF. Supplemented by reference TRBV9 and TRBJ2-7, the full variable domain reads DSGVTQTPKHLITATGQRVTLRCSPRSGDLSVYWYQQSLDQGLQFLIQYYNGEERAKGNILERFSAQQFPDLHSELNLSSLELGDSALYFCASSAYLAGEYYEQYFGPGTRLTVT.

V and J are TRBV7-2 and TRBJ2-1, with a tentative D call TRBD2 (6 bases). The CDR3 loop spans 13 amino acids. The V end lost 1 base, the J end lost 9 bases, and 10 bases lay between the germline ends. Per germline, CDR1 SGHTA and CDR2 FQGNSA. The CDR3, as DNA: TGTGCCAGCAGCTTAGAGTGGGGAGGTGAGCAGTTCTTC. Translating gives CASSLEWGGEQFF.

The CDR3 spells CASSKAGRSWGEQFF. The DNA of the CDR3 is TGTGCCAGCAGCAAAGCGGGACGATCCTGGGGGGAGCAGTTCTTC. V and J are TRBV6-5 and TRBJ2-1, with TRBD2 identical over 7 bases. The junction had 15 bases not matched to a gene; V was cut back by 6 bases and J by 10 bases. The CDR3 has 15 amino acids. CDR1 and CDR2 (germline): MNHEY, SVGAGI.

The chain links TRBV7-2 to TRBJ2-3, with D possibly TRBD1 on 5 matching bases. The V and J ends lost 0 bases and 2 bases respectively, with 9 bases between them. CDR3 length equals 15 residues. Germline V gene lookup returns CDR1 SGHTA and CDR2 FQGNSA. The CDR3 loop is CASSLAGQLTDTQYF. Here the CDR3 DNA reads TGTGCCAGCAGCTTAGCGGGGCAACTCACAGATACGCAGTATTTT.

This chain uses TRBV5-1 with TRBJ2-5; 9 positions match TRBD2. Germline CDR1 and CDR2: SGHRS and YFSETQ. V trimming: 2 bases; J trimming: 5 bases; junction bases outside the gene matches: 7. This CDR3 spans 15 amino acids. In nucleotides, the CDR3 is TGCGCCAGCAGCTTAACAGCGGGAGGTTCGGAGACCCAGTACTTC. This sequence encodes CASSLTAGGSETQYF.

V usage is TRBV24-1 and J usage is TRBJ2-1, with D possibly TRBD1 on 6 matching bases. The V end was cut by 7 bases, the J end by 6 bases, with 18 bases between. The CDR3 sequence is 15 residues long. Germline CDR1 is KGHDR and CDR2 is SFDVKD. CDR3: CATSHPSTGSNEQFF. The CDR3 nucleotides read TGTGCCACCAGCCATCCCTCTACAGGGTCCAATGAGCAGTTCTTC.

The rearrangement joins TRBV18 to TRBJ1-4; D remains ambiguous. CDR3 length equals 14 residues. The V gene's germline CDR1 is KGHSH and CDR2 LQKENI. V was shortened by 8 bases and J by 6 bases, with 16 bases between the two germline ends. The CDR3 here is CASEHPGRDEKLFF. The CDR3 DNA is TGTGCCAGCGAACACCCGGGGAGGGATGAAAAACTGTTTTTT.

Here the CDR3 reads CASSPAGQGAGQYF. CDR3 nucleotides: TGTGCCAGCAGCCCAGCTGGACAGGGGGCTGGGCAGTACTTC. The chain couples TRBV9 to TRBJ2-7; TRBD1 aligns across 11 bases. Germline V gives CDR1 SGDLS, CDR2 YYNGEE. Trimming took 4 bases from V and 9 from J; bases not matched to a gene: 9. The CDR3 totals 14 residues.

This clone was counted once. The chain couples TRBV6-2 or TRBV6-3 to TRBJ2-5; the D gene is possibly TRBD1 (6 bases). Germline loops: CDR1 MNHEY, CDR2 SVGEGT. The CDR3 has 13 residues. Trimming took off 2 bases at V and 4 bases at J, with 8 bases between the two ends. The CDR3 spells CASSYVGAETQYF. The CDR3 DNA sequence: TGTGCCAGCAGTTACGTGGGGGCAGAGACCCAGTACTTC.

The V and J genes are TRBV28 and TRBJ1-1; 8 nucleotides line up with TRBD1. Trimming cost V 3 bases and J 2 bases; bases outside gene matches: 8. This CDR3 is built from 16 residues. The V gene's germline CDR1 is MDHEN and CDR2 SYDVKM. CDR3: CASSFFQGAENTEAFF. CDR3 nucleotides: TGTGCCAGCAGTTTCTTTCAGGGGGCGGAAAACACTGAAGCTTTCTTT.

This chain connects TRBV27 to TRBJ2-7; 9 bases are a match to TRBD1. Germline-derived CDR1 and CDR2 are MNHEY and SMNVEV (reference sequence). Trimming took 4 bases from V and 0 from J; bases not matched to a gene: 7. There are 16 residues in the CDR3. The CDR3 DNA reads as TGTGCCAGCAGTTCTTTCGGGGGACAGGGCTCCTACGAGCAGTACTTC. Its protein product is CASSSFGGQGSYEQYF.

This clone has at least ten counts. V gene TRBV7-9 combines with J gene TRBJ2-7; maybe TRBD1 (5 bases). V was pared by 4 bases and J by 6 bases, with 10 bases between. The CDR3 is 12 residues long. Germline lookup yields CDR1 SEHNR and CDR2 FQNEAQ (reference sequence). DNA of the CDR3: TGTGCCAGCAGCTCCCGGACACCCGAGCAGTACTTC. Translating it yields CASSSRTPEQYF.

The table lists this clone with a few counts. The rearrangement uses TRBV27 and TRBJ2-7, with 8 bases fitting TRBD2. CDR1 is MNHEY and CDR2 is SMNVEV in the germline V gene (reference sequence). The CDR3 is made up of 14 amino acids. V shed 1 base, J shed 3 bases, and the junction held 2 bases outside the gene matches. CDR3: CASSLFLAGYEQYF. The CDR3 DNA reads TGTGCCAGCAGTTTATTCCTAGCGGGCTACGAGCAGTACTTC.

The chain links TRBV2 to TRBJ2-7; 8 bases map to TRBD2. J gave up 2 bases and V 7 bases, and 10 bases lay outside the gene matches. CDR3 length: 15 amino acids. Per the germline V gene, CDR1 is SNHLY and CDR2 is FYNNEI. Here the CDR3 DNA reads TGTGCCAGCATACCACTAGCGGCTCGGGCCTACGAGCAGTACTTC. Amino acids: CASIPLAARAYEQYF.

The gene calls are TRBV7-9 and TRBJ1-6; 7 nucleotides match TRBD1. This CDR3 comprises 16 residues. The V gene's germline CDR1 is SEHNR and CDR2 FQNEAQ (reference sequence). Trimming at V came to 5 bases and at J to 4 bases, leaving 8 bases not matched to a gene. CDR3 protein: CASSVLGTAYNSPLHF. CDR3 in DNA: TGTGCCAGCAGCGTACTCGGGACAGCTTATAATTCACCCCTCCACTTT.

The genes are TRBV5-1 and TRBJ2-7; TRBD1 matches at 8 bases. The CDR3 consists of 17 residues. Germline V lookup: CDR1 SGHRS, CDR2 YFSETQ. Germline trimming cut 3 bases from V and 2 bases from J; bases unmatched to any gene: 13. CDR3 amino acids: CASSSQKDRVPPYEQYF. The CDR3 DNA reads TGCGCCAGCAGCTCACAAAAGGACAGGGTACCCCCCTACGAGCAGTACTTC.

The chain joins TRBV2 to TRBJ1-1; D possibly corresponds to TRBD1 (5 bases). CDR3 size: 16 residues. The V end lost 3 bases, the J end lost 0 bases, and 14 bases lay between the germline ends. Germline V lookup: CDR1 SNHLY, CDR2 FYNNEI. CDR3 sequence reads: CASSEMGLVLNTEAFF. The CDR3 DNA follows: TGTGCCAGCAGTGAGATGGGGCTCGTCTTGAACACTGAAGCTTTCTTT.

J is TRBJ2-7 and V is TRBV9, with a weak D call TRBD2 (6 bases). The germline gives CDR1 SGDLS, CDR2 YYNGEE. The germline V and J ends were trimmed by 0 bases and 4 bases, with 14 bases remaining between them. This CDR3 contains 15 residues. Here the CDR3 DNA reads TGTGCCAGCAGCGTAGGTGATACCGGGAGTTACGAGCAGTACTTC. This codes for CASSVGDTGSYEQYF.

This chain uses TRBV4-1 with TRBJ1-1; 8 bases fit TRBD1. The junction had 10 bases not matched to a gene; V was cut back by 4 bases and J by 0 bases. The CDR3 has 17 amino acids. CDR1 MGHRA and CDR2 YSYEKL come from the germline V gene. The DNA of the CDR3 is TGCGCCAGCAGCCGCGGACCGGGACAGGCCTTGAACACTGAAGCTTTCTTT. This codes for CASSRGPGQALNTEAFF.

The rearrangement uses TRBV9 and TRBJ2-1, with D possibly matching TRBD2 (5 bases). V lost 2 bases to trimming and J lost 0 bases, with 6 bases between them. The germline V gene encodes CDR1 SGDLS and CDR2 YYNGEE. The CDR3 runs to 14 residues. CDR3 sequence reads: CASSVTSSYNEQFF. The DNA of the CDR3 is TGTGCCAGCAGCGTTACTAGCTCCTACAATGAGCAGTTCTTC.

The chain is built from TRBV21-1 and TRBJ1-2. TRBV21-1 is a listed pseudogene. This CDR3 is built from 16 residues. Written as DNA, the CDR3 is TGTGCCAGCACTCAATGCCCCGAGAGGGCACACTATGGCTACACCTTC. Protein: CASTQCPERAHYGYTF.